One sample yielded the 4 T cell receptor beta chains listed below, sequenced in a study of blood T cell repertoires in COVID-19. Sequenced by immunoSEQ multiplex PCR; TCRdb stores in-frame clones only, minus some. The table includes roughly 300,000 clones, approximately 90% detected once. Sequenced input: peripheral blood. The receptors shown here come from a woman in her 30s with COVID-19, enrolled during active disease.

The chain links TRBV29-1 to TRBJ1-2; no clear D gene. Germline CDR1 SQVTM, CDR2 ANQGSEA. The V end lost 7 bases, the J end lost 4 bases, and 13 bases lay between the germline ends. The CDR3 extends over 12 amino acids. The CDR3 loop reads CSGGQDSYGYTF. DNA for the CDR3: TGCAGCGGTGGCCAGGATTCCTATGGCTACACCTTC.

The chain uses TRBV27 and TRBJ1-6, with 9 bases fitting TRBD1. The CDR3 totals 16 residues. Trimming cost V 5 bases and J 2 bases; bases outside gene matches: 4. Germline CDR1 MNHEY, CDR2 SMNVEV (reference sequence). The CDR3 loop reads CASSVGTGTYNSPLHF. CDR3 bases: TGTGCCAGCAGTGTGGGGACAGGGACCTATAATTCACCCCTCCACTTT.

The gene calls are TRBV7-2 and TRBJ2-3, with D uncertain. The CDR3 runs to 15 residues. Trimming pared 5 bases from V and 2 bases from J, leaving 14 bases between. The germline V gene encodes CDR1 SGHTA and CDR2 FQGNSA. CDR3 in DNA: TGTGCCAGCAGCCCTCTTACATCCCACACAGATACGCAGTATTTT. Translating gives CASSPLTSHTDTQYF.

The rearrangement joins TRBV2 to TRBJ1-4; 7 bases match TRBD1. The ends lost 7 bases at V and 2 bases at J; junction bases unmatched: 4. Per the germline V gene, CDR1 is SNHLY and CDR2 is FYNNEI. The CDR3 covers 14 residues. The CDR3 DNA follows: TGTGCCAGCATCCCGGGACAGACTAATGAAAAACTGTTTTTT. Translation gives CASIPGQTNEKLFF. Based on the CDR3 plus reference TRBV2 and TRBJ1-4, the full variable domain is EPEVTQTPSHQVTQMGQEVILRCVPISNHLYFYWYRQILGQKVEFLVSFYNNEISEKSEIFDDQFSVERPDGSNFTLKIRSTKLEDSAMYFCASIPGQTNEKLFFGSGTQLSVL.